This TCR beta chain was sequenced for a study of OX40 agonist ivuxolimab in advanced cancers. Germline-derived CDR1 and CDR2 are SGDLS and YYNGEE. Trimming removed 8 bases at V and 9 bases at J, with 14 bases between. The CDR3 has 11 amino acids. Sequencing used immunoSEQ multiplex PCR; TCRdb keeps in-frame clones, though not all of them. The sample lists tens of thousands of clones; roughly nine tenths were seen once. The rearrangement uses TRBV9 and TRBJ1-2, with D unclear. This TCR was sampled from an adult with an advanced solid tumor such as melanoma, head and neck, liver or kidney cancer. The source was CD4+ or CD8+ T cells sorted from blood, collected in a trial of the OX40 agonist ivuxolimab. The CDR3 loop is CASKGLFSYTF. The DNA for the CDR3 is TGTGCCAGTAAGGGCCTGTTCAGCTACACCTTC.